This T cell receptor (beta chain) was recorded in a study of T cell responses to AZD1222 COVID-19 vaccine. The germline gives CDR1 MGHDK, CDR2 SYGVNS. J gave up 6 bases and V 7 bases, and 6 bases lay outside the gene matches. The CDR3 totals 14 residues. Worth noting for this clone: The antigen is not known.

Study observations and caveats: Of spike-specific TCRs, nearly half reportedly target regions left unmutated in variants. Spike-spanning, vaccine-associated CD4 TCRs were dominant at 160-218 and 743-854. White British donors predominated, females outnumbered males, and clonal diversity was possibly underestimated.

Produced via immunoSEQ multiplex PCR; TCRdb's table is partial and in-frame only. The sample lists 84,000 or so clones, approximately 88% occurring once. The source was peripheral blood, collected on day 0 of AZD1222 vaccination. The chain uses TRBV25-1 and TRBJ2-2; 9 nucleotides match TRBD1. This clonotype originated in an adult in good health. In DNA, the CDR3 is TGTGCCAGCACCGGGACAGGGTACTCCGGGGAGCTGTTTTTT. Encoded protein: CASTGTGYSGELFF.